The clone carrying this T cell receptor (beta chain) was recorded only once. V was trimmed by 0 bases and J by 6 bases, leaving 13 bases between them. The CDR3 has 15 residues. Germline V lookup: CDR1 SGHRS, CDR2 YFSETQ. The data derive from a study of shared clonotypes between healthy human individuals. Assay: immunoSEQ multiplex PCR; the TCRdb copy retains only in-frame clones and omits some. In the table there are about 480,000 clones, around 79% of which are singletons. The TCR sequence derives from a woman in her thirties or forties in good health. Some clones in this sample may be carry-over from other donors' samples. The chain recombines TRBV5-1 with TRBJ2-1; D possibly corresponds to TRBD2 (5 bases). The sequencing sample was made of PBMCs. The chain's CDR3 is CASSLVLDIVNEQFF. The CDR3 DNA is TGCGCCAGCAGCTTGGTACTAGACATCGTCAATGAGCAGTTCTTC.